This T cell receptor (beta chain) comes out of a study of shared clonotypes between healthy human individuals. Germline-derived CDR1 and CDR2 are MNHEY and SVGAGI. CDR3 length equals 12 residues. V shed 8 bases and J shed 2 bases, with 10 bases lying between them. On this clone: The antigen is unknown.

Donors were healthy HIV-negative adults without recent acute infections or vaccinations. Some clones are missing from TCRdb's copy, which holds only in-frame ones; the method was immunoSEQ multiplex PCR. The table has 2 million to 2.5 million clones, more than 85% seen once. Broader study findings: Generation of non-shared clonotypes was less probable than generation of clonotypes shared by all four donors. Tissues were not sampled, only blood, and their repertoires likely differ. Clonotype sharing across a few donors was observed for around 4.8% of naive CD4 clonotypes.

This clonotype was obtained from a man aged 18 to 30 in good health. Some clones in this sample may be carry-over from other donors' samples. Source material: naive CD4+ T cells from PBMCs. The subset denotes: CD45RA+ positively selected. The chain is built from TRBV6-5 and TRBJ2-7; D remains ambiguous. CDR3 bases: TGTGCCAGCGCGACTGGAACCTACGAGCAGTACTTC. Encoded protein: CASATGTYEQYF.